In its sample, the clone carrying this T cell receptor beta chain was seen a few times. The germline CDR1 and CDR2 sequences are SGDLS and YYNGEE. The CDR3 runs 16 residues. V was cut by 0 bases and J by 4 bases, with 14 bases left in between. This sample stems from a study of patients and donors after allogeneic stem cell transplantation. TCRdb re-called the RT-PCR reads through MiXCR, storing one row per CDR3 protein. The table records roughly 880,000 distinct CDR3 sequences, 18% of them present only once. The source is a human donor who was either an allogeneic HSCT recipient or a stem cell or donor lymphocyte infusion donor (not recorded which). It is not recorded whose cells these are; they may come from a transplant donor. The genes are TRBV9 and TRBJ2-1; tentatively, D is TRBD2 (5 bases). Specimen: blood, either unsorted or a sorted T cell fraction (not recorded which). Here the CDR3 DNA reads TGTGCCAGCAGCGTAGGGGTGGGAGTAGGGTACAATGAGCAGTTCTTC. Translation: CASSVGVGVGYNEQFF.